This T cell receptor beta chain is from a study of brain T cells in children with intractable seizures (dated by TCRdb to the early 2020s). Study-wide context: Resected brain tissue from 53 pediatric epilepsy surgery cases was first screened for immune gene transcripts using a NanoString immunology panel. Among the roughly twelve selected surgery cases, eight also had pre-surgery blood sequenced, leaving four with brain tissue only.

A remark on this clone: No cognate antigen has been identified for it. The input lacks base qualities; no much larger clone sits a single base away.

The immunoSEQ assay was applied to genomic DNA to generate the TCR beta chain sequences. In the paper's pipeline: CDR3 sequences not starting with the conserved framework cysteine at position 104 were manually removed. To get clonality, the normalized Shannon's Diversity Index was subtracted from one, giving values from 0 (maximal diversity) to 1 (oligoclonal). To check whether a given CDR3 had different frequencies in two samples, for example brain versus blood, chi-squared comparison-of-proportions tests were used. Public clonotypes were identified through searches of immuneACCESS, and similarity to known antiviral clonotypes was evaluated with the VDJdb browser. The table comes from immuneACCESS by way of TCRdb, which keeps in-frame sequences with V and J called. Part of the clones is missing from these tables; in studies checked, under half for an unresolved V gene and the rest for unknown reasons. V and J calls and clone size follow that table, whereas D and trimming were derived from the DNA. Across this sample there are roughly 80,000 clones, with under 95% seen only once. 1.5% of the sample rests with the top ten.

The sample's time point label is to be understood as: resected brain tissue, or blood drawn just prior to surgery. The surgery cases that showed the highest brain T cell transcript signatures were chosen for TCR beta chain sequencing of brain tissue, and of blood when it was available. Patients had been treated with at least one anti-epileptic drug before surgery. TCR-sequenced patients were children with drug-resistant epilepsy due to tuberous sclerosis complex, focal cortical dysplasia, Rasmussen encephalitis or hemimegalencephaly. Bulk genomic DNA was extracted from unsorted brain tissue and whole blood with the Monarch genomic DNA purification kit. The investigation overall reported the following: Viral specificity was inferred solely from CDR3 sequence similarity, and the HCMV serostatus of the patients was not known. Because sequencing depth was different between pre-surgery and post-surgery blood, clones absent from the pre-surgery sample may reflect undersampling.

This specimen was peripheral blood, taken at surgery. This TCR was sampled from a boy in the first two years of life with tuberous sclerosis and intractable seizures.

The CDR3 protein: CASSQLGTDEQFF. In nucleotide form, the sequence is TGCGCCAGCAGCCAACTTGGTACGGATGAGCAGTTCTTC. The rearranged segments are TRBV4-1 and TRBJ2-1, with the D gene not confidently named. V gives up 2 bases and J gives up 8 bases, and the segment between their germline ends measures 10 bases. CDR3 length: 13 amino acids, cysteine to phenylalanine. The read is trimmed to its CDR3 DNA, 39 bases read in frame from base 1. The germline V gene yields MGHRA for CDR1 and YSYEKL for CDR2.